This T cell receptor (beta chain) came from a study of control samples from healthy donors and cancer patients. The table came from immunoSEQ multiplex PCR; TCRdb's copy has only in-frame clones and leaves some out. The sample includes over 75,000 clones, about 82% of them seen just once. Germline CDR1 is MDHEN and CDR2 is SYDVKM. V lost 8 bases and J lost 3, with 11 bases in between. The CDR3 extends over 13 amino acids. The chain joins TRBV28 to TRBJ1-5; D ambiguous. The origin of this receptor is a man aged 30 to 39 in good health. The sequencing input was blood. The CDR3 sequence is CASEDALNQPQHF. Written as DNA, the CDR3 is TGTGCCAGCGAAGACGCCCTCAATCAGCCCCAGCATTTT.